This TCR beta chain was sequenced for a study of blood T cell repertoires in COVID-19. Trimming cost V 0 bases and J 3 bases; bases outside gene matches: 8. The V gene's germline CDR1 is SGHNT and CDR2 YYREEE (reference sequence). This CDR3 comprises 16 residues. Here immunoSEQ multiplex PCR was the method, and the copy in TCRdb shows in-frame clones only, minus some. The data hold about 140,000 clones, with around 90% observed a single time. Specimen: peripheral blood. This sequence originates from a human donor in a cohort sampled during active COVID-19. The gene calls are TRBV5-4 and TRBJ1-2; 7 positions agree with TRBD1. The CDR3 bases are TGTGCCAGCAGCTTGGGGGGGCGGGACAGATACTATGGCTACACCTTC. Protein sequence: CASSLGGRDRYYGYTF.